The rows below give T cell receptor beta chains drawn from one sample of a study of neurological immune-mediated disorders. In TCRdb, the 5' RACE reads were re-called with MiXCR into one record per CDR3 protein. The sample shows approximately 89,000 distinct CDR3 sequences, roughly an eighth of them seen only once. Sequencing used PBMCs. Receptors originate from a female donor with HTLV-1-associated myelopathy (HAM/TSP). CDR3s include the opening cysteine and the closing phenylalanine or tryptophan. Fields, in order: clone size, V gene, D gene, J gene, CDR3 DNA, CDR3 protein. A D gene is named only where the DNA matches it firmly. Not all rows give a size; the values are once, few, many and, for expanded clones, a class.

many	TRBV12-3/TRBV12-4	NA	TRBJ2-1	TGTGCCAGCAGACCCGGACTGGAGGGAGGCAATGAGCAGTTCTTC	CASRPGLEGGNEQFF
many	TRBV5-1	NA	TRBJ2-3	TGCGCCAGCAGCTGGCGTCGGGGAAGCACAGATACGCAGTATTTT	CASSWRRGSTDTQYF
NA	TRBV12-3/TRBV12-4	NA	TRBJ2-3	TGTGCCAGCAATTCTTTTTCACTCAGCACAGATACGCAGTATTTT	CASNSFSLSTDTQYF
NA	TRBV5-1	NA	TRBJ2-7	TGCGCCAGCAGCTTGGGCTCAGGGCCCTACGAGCAGTACTTC	CASSLGSGPYEQYF
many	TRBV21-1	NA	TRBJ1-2	TGTGCCTCAGTCCTAAACAGGGCAAACTATGGCTACACCTTC	CASVLNRANYGYTF
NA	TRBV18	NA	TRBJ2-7	TGTGCCAGCTCGCCAGACTCGGTAGTCTACGAGCAGTACTTC	CASSPDSVVYEQYF
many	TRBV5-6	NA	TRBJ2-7	TGTGCCAGCAGCTTGTTCCAGAAGACCTACGAGCAGTACTTC	CASSLFQKTYEQYF
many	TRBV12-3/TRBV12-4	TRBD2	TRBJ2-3	TGTGCCAGCAGTTTTCGAGGACTAGCGGGGGGGCGAGGAGGAGATACGCAGTATTTT	CASSFRGLAGGRGGDTQYF
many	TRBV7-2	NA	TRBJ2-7	TGTGCCAGCAGCTTGTCCTCTTCCTACGAGCAGTACTTC	CASSLSSSYEQYF
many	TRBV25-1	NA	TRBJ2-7	TGTGCCAGCAGTGAAAGCGCGGGCGAGCAGTACTTC	CASSESAGEQYF
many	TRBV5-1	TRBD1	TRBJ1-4	TGCGCCAGCAGCTTCATAACAGGGGGGGACGAAAAACTGTTTTTT	CASSFITGGDEKLFF
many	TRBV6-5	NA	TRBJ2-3	TGTGCCAGCAGCCGGGGGAGCGGATCGCAGTATTTT	CASSRGSGSQYF
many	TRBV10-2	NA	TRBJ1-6	TGCGCCAGCAGTAAACGGGAGGGGCCTTCACCCCTCCACTTT	CASSKREGPSPLHF
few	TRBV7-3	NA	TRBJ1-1	TGTGCCAGCAGCTCCGCCGGGAGGGGGGCAGCTTTCTTT	CASSSAGRGAAFF
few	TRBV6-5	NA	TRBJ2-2	TGTGCCAGCAGTTATCAGATTACCGGGGAGCTGTTTTTT	CASSYQITGELFF
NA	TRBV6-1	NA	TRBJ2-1	TGTGTCTGCAGCCTTTGGGGATTTCTTGAGCAGTTCTTC	CVCSLWGFLEQFF
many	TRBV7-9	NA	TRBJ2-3	TGTGCCAGCAGCTTGGGGGCATCCACAGATACGCAGTATTTT	CASSLGASTDTQYF
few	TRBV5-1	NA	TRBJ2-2	TGCGCCAGCAGCTACGTATCCGGGGAGCTGTTTTTT	CASSYVSGELFF
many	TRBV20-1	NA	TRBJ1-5	TGCAGTGCTAGAGCCCCGCTCGGGGGAAATCAGCCCCAGCATTTT	CSARAPLGGNQPQHF
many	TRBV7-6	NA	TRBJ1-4	TGTGCCAGCAGCTTGGGGACACGTTACGCAACTAATGAAAAACTGTTTTTT	CASSLGTRYATNEKLFF
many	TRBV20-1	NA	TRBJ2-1	TGCAGTGTCTCAGGGGGGACCTCCTACAATGAGCAGTTCTTC	CSVSGGTSYNEQFF
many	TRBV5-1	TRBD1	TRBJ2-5	TGCGCCAGCAGCCCACCCGGCAGGGGGGAGACCCAGTACTTC	CASSPPGRGETQYF
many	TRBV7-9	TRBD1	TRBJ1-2	TGTGCCAGCAGCTTGGACAGGTTATATGGCTACACCTTC	CASSLDRLYGYTF
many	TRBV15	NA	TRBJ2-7	TGTGCCACCAGCAGAGATAAAGCAGGGTTTTACGAGCAGTACTTC	CATSRDKAGFYEQYF
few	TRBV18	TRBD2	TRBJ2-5	TGTGCCAGCTCACGAGGACTAGCGGGGAGCCCCGAAGAGACCCAGTACTTC	CASSRGLAGSPEETQYF
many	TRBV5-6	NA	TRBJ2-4	TGTGCCAGCAGCTTTACAGGGAATATTGCCAAAAACATTCAGTACTTC	CASSFTGNIAKNIQYF
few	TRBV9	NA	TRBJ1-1	TGTGCCAGCAGCTCGAGTGGCGGGAAGAACACTGAAGCTTTCTTT	CASSSSGGKNTEAFF